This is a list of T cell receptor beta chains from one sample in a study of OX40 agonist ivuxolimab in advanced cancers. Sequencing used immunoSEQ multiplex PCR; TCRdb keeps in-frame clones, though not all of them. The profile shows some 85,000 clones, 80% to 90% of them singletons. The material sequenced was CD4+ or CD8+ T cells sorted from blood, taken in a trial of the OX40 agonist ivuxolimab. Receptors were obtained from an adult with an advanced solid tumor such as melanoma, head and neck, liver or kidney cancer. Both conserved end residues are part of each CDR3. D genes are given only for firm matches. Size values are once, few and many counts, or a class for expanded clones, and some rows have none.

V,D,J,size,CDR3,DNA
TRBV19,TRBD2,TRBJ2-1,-,CASRTGTSVYNEQFF,TGTGCCAGTAGAACCGGGACTAGCGTGTACAATGAGCAGTTCTTC
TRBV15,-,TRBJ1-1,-,CATSMIDTEAFF,TGTGCCACCAGCATGATTGACACTGAAGCTTTCTTT
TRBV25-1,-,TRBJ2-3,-,CASRGGLRTDTQYF,TGTGCCAGCAGAGGGGGACTACGTACAGATACGCAGTATTTT
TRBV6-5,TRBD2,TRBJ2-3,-,CASSRLAGSDTQYF,TGTGCCAGCAGTAGACTAGCGGGGTCAGATACGCAGTATTTT
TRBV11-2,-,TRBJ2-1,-,CASSLMDTPSGEQFF,TGTGCCAGCAGCTTAATGGACACTCCTTCGGGTGAGCAGTTCTTC
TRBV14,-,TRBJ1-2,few,CASSPFGIPNGYTF,TGTGCCAGCAGCCCTTTTGGGATACCGAATGGCTACACCTTC
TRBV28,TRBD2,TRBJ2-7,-,CASRSSRGAGALEQYF,TGTGCCAGCAGATCCTCGAGGGGAGCGGGAGCCCTCGAGCAGTACTTC
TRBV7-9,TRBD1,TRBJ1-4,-,CASSSSTGGEKLFF,TGTGCCAGCAGCTCGTCGACAGGGGGGGAAAAACTGTTTTTT
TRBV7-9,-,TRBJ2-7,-,CASSLTSYEQYF,TGTGCCAGCAGCTTAACCTCCTACGAGCAGTACTTC
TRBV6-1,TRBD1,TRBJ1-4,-,CASSELGQGREKLFF,TGTGCCAGCAGTGAATTGGGACAGGGCCGTGAAAAACTGTTTTTT
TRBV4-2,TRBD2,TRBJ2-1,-,CASSQGLAGDNEQFF,TGTGCCAGCAGCCAAGGACTAGCGGGAGACAATGAGCAGTTCTTC
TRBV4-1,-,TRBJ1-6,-,CASSRRTDYNSPLHF,TGCGCCAGCAGCCGTCGGACGGATTATAATTCACCCCTCCACTTT
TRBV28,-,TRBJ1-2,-,CASSLPGHPNYGYTF,TGTGCCAGCAGCCTTCCGGGACATCCTAACTATGGCTACACCTTC
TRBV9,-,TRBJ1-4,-,CASSVAPTGGNEKLFF,TGTGCCAGCAGCGTAGCCCCGACTGGAGGGAATGAAAAACTGTTTTTT
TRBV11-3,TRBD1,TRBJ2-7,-,CASSPTGGEQYF,TGTGCCAGCAGCCCTACAGGGGGCGAGCAGTACTTC
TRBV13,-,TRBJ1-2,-,CASSLGPERYGYTF,TGTGCCAGCAGCTTAGGTCCAGAGCGTTATGGCTACACCTTC
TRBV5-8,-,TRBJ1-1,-,CASRVLDTEAFF,TGTGCCAGCAGGGTTTTAGACACTGAAGCTTTCTTT
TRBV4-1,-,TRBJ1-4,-,CASSQDLRGTNEKLFF,TGCGCCAGCAGCCAAGATCTAAGGGGGACTAATGAAAAACTGTTTTTT
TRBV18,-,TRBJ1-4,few,CASSPTPDRFREKLFF,TGTGCCAGCTCACCAACGCCCGACAGGTTTCGTGAAAAACTGTTTTTT
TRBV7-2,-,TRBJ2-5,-,CASSLFLRDDVETQYF,TGTGCCAGCAGCTTGTTCTTGCGGGATGATGTGGAGACCCAGTACTTC
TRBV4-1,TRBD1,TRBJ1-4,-,CASRPTGPNEKLFF,TGCGCCAGCAGACCGACAGGGCCTAATGAAAAACTGTTTTTT
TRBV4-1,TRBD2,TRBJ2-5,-,CASSQFSGGVETQYF,TGCGCCAGCAGCCAATTTTCGGGGGGGGTCGAGACCCAGTACTTC
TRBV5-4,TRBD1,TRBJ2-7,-,CASSPGQGGLGEQYF,TGTGCCAGCAGCCCGGGACAGGGTGGGTTAGGGGAGCAGTACTTC
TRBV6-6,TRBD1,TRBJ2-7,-,CASSRDRAYEQYF,TGTGCCAGCAGTAGGGACAGGGCCTACGAGCAGTACTTC
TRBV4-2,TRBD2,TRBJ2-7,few,CASSQDLAASYEQYF,TGTGCCAGCAGCCAAGATCTAGCGGCCTCCTACGAGCAGTACTTC
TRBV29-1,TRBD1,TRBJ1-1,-,CSVVQGTSNTEAFF,TGCAGCGTTGTACAGGGGACATCAAACACTGAAGCTTTCTTT
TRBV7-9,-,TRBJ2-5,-,CASTPQLGQETQYF,TGTGCCAGCACCCCCCAATTGGGACAAGAGACCCAGTACTTC
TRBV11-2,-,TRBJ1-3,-,CASSHRWRENTIYF,TGTGCCAGCAGCCACCGTTGGAGGGAGAACACCATATATTTT
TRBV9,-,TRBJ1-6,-,CASSVAGNSPLHF,TGTGCCAGCAGCGTAGCCGGTAATTCACCCCTCCACTTT
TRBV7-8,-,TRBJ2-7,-,CASSLGLDEQYF,TGTGCCAGCAGCTTAGGACTGGACGAGCAGTACTTC
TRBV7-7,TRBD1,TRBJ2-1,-,CASSLAPGTAYNEQFF,TGTGCCAGCAGCTTAGCGCCCGGGACAGCCTACAATGAGCAGTTCTTC
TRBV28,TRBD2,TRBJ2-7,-,CASRFLAGGIQQYF,TGTGCCAGCAGGTTCTTAGCGGGAGGGATTCAGCAGTACTTC
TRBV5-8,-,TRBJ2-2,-,CASSLGLQPNTGELFF,TGTGCCAGCAGCTTGGGACTACAACCTAACACCGGGGAGCTGTTTTTT
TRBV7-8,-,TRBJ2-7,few,CASSLVDRSSYEQYF,TGTGCCAGCAGCTTAGTCGACAGGAGCTCCTACGAGCAGTACTTC
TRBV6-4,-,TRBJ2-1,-,CASSPTVIGYNEQFF,TGTGCCAGCAGTCCAACAGTTATTGGATACAATGAGCAGTTCTTC
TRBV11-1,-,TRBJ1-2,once,CASSLDSGLYGYTF,TGTGCCAGCAGCTTAGACTCAGGGTTGTATGGCTACACCTTC
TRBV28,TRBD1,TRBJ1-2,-,CASGTVSWYGYTF,TGTGCCAGCGGGACAGTTAGTTGGTATGGCTACACCTTC
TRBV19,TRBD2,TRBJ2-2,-,CASSAGLQYTGELFF,TGTGCCAGTAGTGCGGGACTACAGTACACCGGGGAGCTGTTTTTT
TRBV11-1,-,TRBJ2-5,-,CASSLGGGHIQETQYF,TGTGCCAGCAGCTTAGGTGGGGGACATATCCAAGAGACCCAGTACTTC
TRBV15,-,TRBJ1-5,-,CATSEQDSNQPQHF,TGTGCCACCAGCGAACAGGATAGCAATCAGCCCCAGCATTTT
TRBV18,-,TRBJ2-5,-,CASSPGTPQETQYF,TGTGCCAGCTCACCCGGGACACCTCAAGAGACCCAGTACTTC
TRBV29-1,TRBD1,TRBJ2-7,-,CSVEGDRANEQYF,TGCAGCGTCGAGGGGGACAGGGCCAACGAGCAGTACTTC
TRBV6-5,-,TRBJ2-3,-,CASSYGALTDTQYF,TGTGCCAGCAGTTATGGGGCTCTCACAGATACGCAGTATTTT
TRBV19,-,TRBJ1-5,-,CASSAMNSLGSNQPQHF,TGTGCCAGTAGCGCTATGAATAGCCTTGGCAGCAATCAGCCCCAGCATTTT
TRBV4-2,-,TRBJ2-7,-,CASSKASGRVDEQYF,TGTGCCAGCAGCAAAGCGTCAGGAAGGGTCGACGAGCAGTACTTC